This passage covers 4 T cell receptor beta chains from one sample sequenced in a study of CD8+ T cells in alopecia areata. Extracted from the samples, RNA was reverse transcribed into cDNA to serve as the sequencing template. Sequencing was performed with immunoSEQ multiplex PCR; in TCRdb, only in-frame clones are kept and a portion is missing. The sample includes 95,000 to 150,000 clones, less than 50% seen only once; the top ten take 10%. Sequencing used NKG2D-low CD8+ T cells sorted from blood. The origin of the receptors is a human donor with alopecia areata.

This clone occurred once. This rearrangement joins TRBV15 to TRBJ1-6; D is perhaps TRBD1 (6 bases). This CDR3 region has 17 residues. The V and J ends lost 1 base and 5 bases respectively, with 15 bases between them. The germline V gene encodes CDR1 LNHNV and CDR2 YYDKDF (reference sequence). The CDR3 bases are TGTGCCACCAGCAGAGGTTGGGGGGCGGAGGATAATTCACCCCTCCACTTT. Its translation is CATSRGWGAEDNSPLHF.

This clone was observed a few times. The chain carries TRBV4-1 and TRBJ1-2, with TRBD1 matching over 7 bases. The CDR3 consists of 16 residues. CDR1 is MGHRA and CDR2 is YSYEKL in the germline V gene. V shed 3 bases, J shed 0 bases, and the junction held 7 bases outside the gene matches. The CDR3 nucleotides are TGCGCCAGCAGCCAGGTGGGGGGGACAGCTAACTATGGCTACACCTTC. As protein: CASSQVGGTANYGYTF.

This clone was counted a few times. The gene calls are TRBV23-1 and TRBJ2-7, with D possibly called TRBD1 or TRBD2 (5 bases each). TRBV23-1 is labeled an ORF, and its function is uncertain. CDR3 length: 15 amino acids. Deletions cut 0 bases from V and 2 bases from J, with 11 bases between. In DNA, the CDR3 is TGCGCCAGCAGTCAATCCTGGGACCTCACCTACGAGCAGTACTTC. It encodes CASSQSWDLTYEQYF.

The chain recombines TRBV4-1 with TRBJ2-7, with D perhaps matching TRBD1 (6 bases). The CDR3 has 15 residues. CDR1 MGHRA and CDR2 YSYEKL come from the germline V gene. With 2 bases removed from V and 3 bases from J, the gap between germline ends came to 14 bases. CDR3 nucleotides: TGCGCCAGCAGCCAAATGCGAGGACAGAACTACGAGCAGTACTTC. Protein: CASSQMRGQNYEQYF.